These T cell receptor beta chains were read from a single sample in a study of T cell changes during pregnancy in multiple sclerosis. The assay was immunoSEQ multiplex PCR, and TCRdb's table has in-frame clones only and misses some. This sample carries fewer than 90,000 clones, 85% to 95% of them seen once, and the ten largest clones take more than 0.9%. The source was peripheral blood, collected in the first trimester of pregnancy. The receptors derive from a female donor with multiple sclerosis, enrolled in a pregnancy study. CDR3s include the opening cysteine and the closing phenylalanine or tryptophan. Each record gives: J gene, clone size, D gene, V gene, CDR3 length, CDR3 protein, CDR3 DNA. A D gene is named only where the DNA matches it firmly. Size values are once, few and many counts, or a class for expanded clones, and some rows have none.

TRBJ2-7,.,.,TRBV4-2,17,CASSRTKTRGAPFEQYF,TGTGCCAGCAGCCGGACAAAGACTCGGGGGGCCCCTTTCGAGCAGTACTTC
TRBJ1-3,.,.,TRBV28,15,CASSSLQGAGNTIYF,TGTGCCAGCAGTTCGCTACAGGGAGCAGGAAACACCATATATTTT
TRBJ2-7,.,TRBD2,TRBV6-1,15,CASMGGTSGDYEQYF,TGTGCCAGCATGGGGGGGACTAGCGGCGACTACGAGCAGTACTTC
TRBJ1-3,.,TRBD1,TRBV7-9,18,CASSFGRGRLSSGNTIYF,TGTGCCAGCAGCTTTGGCAGGGGGCGATTGAGCTCTGGAAACACCATATATTTT
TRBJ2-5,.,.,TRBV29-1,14,CSVEGGKNGETQYF,TGCAGCGTTGAAGGGGGCAAAAATGGGGAGACCCAGTACTTC
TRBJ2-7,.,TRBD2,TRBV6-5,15,CASRRLAGNSYEQYF,TGTGCCAGCAGGCGGCTAGCGGGGAATTCCTACGAGCAGTACTTC
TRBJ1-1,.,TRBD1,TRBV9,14,CASSAQQGGTEAFF,TGTGCCAGCAGCGCTCAACAGGGGGGCACTGAAGCTTTCTTT
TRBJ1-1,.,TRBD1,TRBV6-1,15,CASSESQGAKTEAFF,TGTGCCAGCAGTGAATCTCAGGGGGCGAAGACTGAAGCTTTCTTT
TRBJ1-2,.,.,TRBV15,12,CATSRDGAGLTF,TGTGCCACCAGCAGAGATGGCGCGGGTCTCACCTTC
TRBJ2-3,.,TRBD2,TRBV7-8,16,CASSPPLAGGTDTQYF,TGTGCCAGCAGCCCTCCACTAGCGGGGGGCACAGATACGCAGTATTTT
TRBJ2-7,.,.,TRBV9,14,CASSVDGITYEQYF,TGTGCCAGCAGCGTAGACGGGATAACCTACGAGCAGTACTTC
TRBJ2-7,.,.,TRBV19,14,CASSSRGALAEQYF,TGTGCCAGTAGTTCCCGGGGGGCCCTCGCCGAGCAGTACTTC
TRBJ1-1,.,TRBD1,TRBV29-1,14,CSVKGDRGKTEAFF,TGCAGCGTTAAGGGGGACAGGGGTAAGACTGAAGCTTTCTTT
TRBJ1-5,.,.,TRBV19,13,CASQSHLNQPQHF,TGTGCCAGTCAGTCCCATTTGAATCAGCCCCAGCATTTT
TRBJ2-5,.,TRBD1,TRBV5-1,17,CASSTVPGQGAGETQYF,TGCGCCAGCAGCACCGTCCCGGGACAGGGGGCCGGGGAGACCCAGTACTTC
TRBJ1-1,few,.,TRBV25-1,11,CATGVNTEAFF,TGTGCCACCGGGGTGAACACTGAAGCTTTCTTT
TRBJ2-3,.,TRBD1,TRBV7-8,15,CASSIGQGAEDTQYF,TGTGCCAGCAGCATAGGTCAGGGGGCGGAAGATACGCAGTATTTT
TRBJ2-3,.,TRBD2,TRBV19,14,CASSMGLAVDTQYF,TGTGCCAGTAGTATGGGACTAGCGGTAGATACGCAGTATTTT
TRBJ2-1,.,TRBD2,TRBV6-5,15,CASSYLAGLYNEQFF,TGTGCCAGCAGTTACCTAGCGGGGTTATACAATGAGCAGTTCTTC
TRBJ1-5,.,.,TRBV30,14,CAWRGTRSNQPQHF,TGTGCCTGGAGGGGGACTCGGAGCAATCAGCCCCAGCATTTT
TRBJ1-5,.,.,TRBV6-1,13,CASVRVSNQPQHF,TGTGCCAGCGTGCGAGTGAGCAATCAGCCCCAGCATTTT